This T cell receptor (beta chain) was identified in a study of control samples from healthy donors and cancer patients. Profiling relied on immunoSEQ multiplex PCR, and the TCRdb table lists in-frame clones only, not all of them. The sample includes 100,000 to 150,000 clones, roughly 84% of them seen just once. This TCR came from a man aged 35-49 years in good health. The sequenced sample was blood.

CDR3 sequence (DNA): TGTGCCAGCAACCTGAACACTGAAGCTTTCTTT. Protein product: CASNLNTEAFF. This chain connects TRBV25-1 to TRBJ1-1; D gene unclear. This CDR3 has 11 residues. V lost 7 bases and J lost 0, with 3 bases in between. Looked up from germline, CDR1 is MGHDK and CDR2 is SYGVNS.